This TCR beta chain is drawn from a study of blood T cell repertoires in COVID-19. Study overall: The study drew acute and convalescent COVID-19 samples from the United States, Italy and Spain. Nucleic acid was either cDNA or gDNA, and it came from T cells, B-cell-depleted T cells, or PBMCs.

The CDR3 is made up of 18 amino acids. V was trimmed by 6 bases and J by 0 bases, leaving 18 bases between them. The V gene's germline CDR1 is LNHDA and CDR2 SQIVND (reference sequence). Per the authors' pipeline: How many nucleated cells were present was estimated from reference gene primer amplification. TCRdb keeps only in-frame clones here, not all; method: immunoSEQ multiplex PCR. V, J and clone size are taken as reported in that table, and D and trimming were inferred from the DNA itself. The profile shows roughly 100,000 clones, around 84% of them singletons. This sequence joins TRBV19 and TRBJ1-6; a weak D match, TRBD1 (5 bases). This TCR was recovered from a human donor in a cohort sampled during active COVID-19. The sequenced material came from peripheral blood. This chain's CDR3 is CASRLGQEASSYNSPLHF. DNA of the CDR3: TGTGCCAGTAGGCTCGGACAAGAAGCGAGCTCCTATAATTCACCCCTCCACTTT.